This entry lists 16 T cell receptor beta chains sequenced from one sample in a study of blood T cell repertoires in COVID-19 (dated by TCRdb to the early 2020s). The library was obtained by the immunoSEQ multiplex PCR assay. TCRdb retrieved this table from immuneACCESS and kept in-frame rearrangements only. Not all clones are present; in checked studies, unresolved V genes account for under half, and no reason is known for the remainder. The sample table lists 200,000 to 250,000 clones, 86% of them with a count of one. The ten largest clonotypes hold around 9.6% of the sample. The sequencing sample was made of peripheral blood. The receptors here all came from a woman aged 50 to 60 with COVID-19, enrolled during active disease.

The gene calls are TRBV10-3 and TRBJ1-1; D gene unclear. V shed 4 bases and J shed 2 bases, with 11 bases lying between them. Per the germline V gene, CDR1 is ENHRY and CDR2 is SYGVKD. The CDR3 extends over 14 amino acids. The CDR3 region is CAISGGRGNTEAFF. The DNA of the CDR3 is TGTGCCATCAGTGGCGGGCGCGGTAACACTGAAGCTTTCTTT.

The chain employs TRBV5-4 and TRBJ1-3; no definite D call. Germline CDR1 reads SGHNT; CDR2 reads YYREEE (reference sequence). The CDR3 is made up of 14 amino acids. V lost 6 bases and J lost 4, with 14 bases in between. The CDR3 coding sequence is TGTGCCAGCAATAATCCCCCTTCGGGAAACACCATATATTTT. Encoded protein: CASNNPPSGNTIYF. Filled out from reference TRBV5-4 and TRBJ1-3, the complete variable domain reads ETGVTQSPTHLIKTRGQQVTLRCSSQSGHNTVSWYQQALGQGPQFIFQYYREEENGRGNFPPRFSGLQFPNYSSELNVNALELDDSALYLCASNNPPSGNTIYFGEGSWLTVV.

The chain combines TRBV19 with TRBJ1-5; TRBD1 matches at 7 bases. The CDR3 spans 14 residues. CDR1 LNHDA and CDR2 SQIVND come from the germline V gene (reference sequence). J lost 7 bases, V lost 7 bases, and 10 bases had no gene match. The CDR3 loop is CASIHRGRDQPQHF. CDR3 bases: TGTGCCAGTATTCACAGGGGAAGGGACCAGCCCCAGCATTTT.

The chain combines TRBV19 with TRBJ1-4; TRBD1 agrees at 8 bases. Germline V gene data show CDR1 as LNHDA and CDR2 as SQIVND (reference sequence). V lost 11 bases and J lost 0; bases outside the gene matches: 29. The CDR3 has 22 amino acids. CDR3 residues: CASKVNRFSGDRTFATNEKLFF. The CDR3 region has the DNA TGTGCCTCCAAAGTAAATAGATTTTCTGGGGACAGGACCTTTGCAACTAATGAAAAACTGTTTTTT.

The chain combines TRBV6-5 with TRBJ2-1; the match to TRBD1 covers 7 bases. V gave up 6 bases and J gave up 2 bases; unmatched junction bases: 7. Germline assignment: CDR1 MNHEY and CDR2 SVGAGI. This CDR3 region has 15 residues. The CDR3 loop reads CASRGRDSTYNEQFF. The CDR3, as DNA: TGTGCCAGCAGAGGACGGGACAGTACCTACAATGAGCAGTTCTTC.

CDR3 nucleotides: TGTGCCAGCGGCCAGACAGGGGGCTTTCTTGAGACCCAGTACTTC. It codes for CASGQTGGFLETQYF. The gene calls are TRBV6-6 and TRBJ2-5; 10 bases agree with TRBD1. This CDR3 is built from 15 residues. V was pared by 8 bases and J by 5 bases, with 11 bases of the junction left unmatched. Germline CDR1 and CDR2: MNHNY and SVGAGI (reference sequence).

This clone was found many times. V usage is TRBV3-1 (or the pseudogene TRBV3-2) and J usage is TRBJ1-2; weak D call: TRBD1 (5 bases). Trimming pared 4 bases from V and 8 bases from J, leaving 11 bases between. Germline V gives CDR1 LGHDT, CDR2 YNNKEL (reference sequence). The CDR3 covers 12 residues. CDR3 nucleotide sequence: TGTGCCAGCAGCCGCGGGGCGGGCGGCTACACCTTC. It specifies CASSRGAGGYTF.

Here the CDR3 reads CASSLTGATNEKLFF. In DNA, the CDR3 is TGTGCCAGCAGCTTAACAGGGGCGACTAATGAAAAACTGTTTTTT. The rearrangement uses TRBV7-6 and TRBJ1-4; 7 positions match TRBD1. The CDR3 runs 15 residues. The V gene end was trimmed by 2 bases and the J gene end by 2 bases; junction bases not matched to a gene: 2. From germline, CDR1 is SGHVS and CDR2 FNYEAQ.

The V gene is TRBV9, the J gene TRBJ2-2; 8 bases line up with TRBD1. V lost 2 bases to trimming and J lost 6 bases; unmatched junction nucleotides: 3. CDR1 SGDLS and CDR2 YYNGEE come from the germline V gene. The CDR3 is made up of 14 amino acids. Here the CDR3 reads CASSVAQGAGELFF. Written as DNA, the CDR3 is TGTGCCAGCAGCGTGGCACAGGGGGCCGGGGAGCTGTTTTTT.

This chain links TRBV5-6 with TRBJ1-2; 7 nucleotides line up with TRBD1. The germline V gene has CDR1 SGHDT and CDR2 YYEEEE. V lost 1 base and J lost 8; bases outside the gene matches: 8. The CDR3 extends over 14 amino acids. This chain's CDR3 is CASSLLTGEGGYTF. CDR3 sequence (DNA): TGTGCCAGCAGCTTGCTCACAGGGGAAGGCGGCTACACCTTC.

The chain recombines TRBV6-5 with TRBJ2-7; 7 bases are a match to TRBD2. Per germline, CDR1 MNHEY and CDR2 SVGAGI. J was trimmed by 2 bases and V by 6 bases; bases with no gene match: 4. The CDR3 contains 13 residues. CDR3: CASSREGTYEQYF. DNA for the CDR3: TGTGCCAGCAGCAGGGAGGGAACCTACGAGCAGTACTTC.

The gene calls are TRBV10-3 and TRBJ2-1; D gene ambiguous. The CDR3 runs 13 residues. From germline, CDR1 is ENHRY and CDR2 SYGVKD. With 4 bases removed from V and 10 bases from J, the gap between germline ends came to 14 bases. CDR3 amino acids: CAISGTPYREQFF. CDR3 sequence (DNA): TGTGCCATCAGTGGTACTCCCTACCGAGAGCAGTTCTTC.

The chain has TRBV5-4 and TRBJ2-2; maybe TRBD1 (6 bases). V lost 4 bases, J lost 1 base, and 11 bases lay in between. CDR1 SGHNT and CDR2 YYREEE come from the germline V gene (reference sequence). The CDR3 consists of 15 residues. CDR3 in DNA: TGTGCCAGCAGCCTCGACAGGAGGAACACCGGGGAGCTGTTTTTT. Translation gives CASSLDRRNTGELFF.

The V call is TRBV7-8, the J call TRBJ2-3; a weak D match, TRBD2 (6 bases). The CDR3 spans 15 residues. Germline lookup yields CDR1 SGHVS and CDR2 FQNEAQ. Trimming stripped 5 bases from V and 2 bases from J, with 14 bases between. The CDR3 nucleotides are TGTGCCAGCAGCGCCCCCGGGGGACTCACAGATACGCAGTATTTT. Translated, it gives CASSAPGGLTDTQYF.

The V and J genes are TRBV30 and TRBJ1-1; TRBD1 is a possible D gene (6 bases). The length of the CDR3 is 14 residues. The germline V gene has CDR1 GTSNPN and CDR2 SVGIG (reference sequence). Trimming cost V 2 bases and J 1 base, with 11 bases left between them. In DNA, the CDR3 is TGTGCCTGGAGTCCCGACAGGCAGAACACTGAAGCTTTCTTT. Translation: CAWSPDRQNTEAFF. The full variable domain, in which reference TRBV30 and TRBJ1-1 provide the parts outside the CDR3, is SQTIHQWPATLVQPVGSPLSLECTVEGTSNPNLYWYRQAAGRGLQLLFYSVGIGQISSEVPQNLSASRPQDRQFILSSKKLLLSDSGFYLCAWSPDRQNTEAFFGQGTRLTVV.

The chain links TRBV5-4 to TRBJ2-7; perhaps TRBD1 as D (5 bases). The germline V gene encodes CDR1 SGHNT and CDR2 YYREEE (reference sequence). Trimming removed 4 bases at V and 5 bases at J, with 19 bases between. The CDR3 spans 15 residues. The CDR3 DNA sequence: TGTGCCAGCAGCCCGCCGTCCCCCAGGGCTCACGAGCAGTACTTC. Its protein product is CASSPPSPRAHEQYF.